In its sample, the clone carrying this TCR beta chain was seen once. Its antigen is still unknown. This specimen belongs to a study of Ad26.COV2.S vaccination and SARS-CoV-2 variants. Study results and caveats: Following vaccination, spike-specific CD8+ and CD4+ T cell responses reportedly exhibited substantial breadth.

Generated by immunoSEQ multiplex PCR, the TCRdb table keeps only in-frame clones and is missing some. The table has just over 350,000 clones, about 90% seen once. The V gene's germline CDR1 is SGHTA and CDR2 FQGTGA. The CDR3 has 13 amino acids. V dropped 5 bases and J dropped 7 bases, with 12 bases sitting between them. This rearrangement joins TRBV7-3 to TRBJ2-1; unclear D gene. The sample consisted of peripheral blood, taken after recovery from COVID-19. The clonotype was recovered from a human donor who had recovered from COVID-19. CDR3 protein: CASSPTTVNEQFF. Here the CDR3 DNA reads TGTGCCAGCAGCCCGACGACTGTGAATGAGCAGTTCTTC.